These 18 T cell receptor beta chains originate from one sample sequenced in a study of Ad26.COV2.S vaccination and SARS-CoV-2 variants. Sequencing used immunoSEQ multiplex PCR; TCRdb keeps in-frame clones, though not all of them. The profile shows hundreds of thousands of clones, around nine tenths of them singletons. Treatment here: some 20 received Ad26.COV2.S at low or high dose, single or two shots; about 5 received placebo; per-sample allocation not given. Sample collection was performed on day 63 after the first vaccine or placebo injection. The starting material was peripheral blood, obtained in a trial of Ad26.COV2.S vaccine versus placebo. The source is a person aged 18-65 years who received the Ad26.COV2.S COVID-19 vaccine or a placebo.

V gene TRBV9 combines with J gene TRBJ2-5; TRBD1 matches 7 bases. V was pared by 3 bases and J by 6 bases, with 8 bases of the junction left unmatched. The germline V gene encodes CDR1 SGDLS and CDR2 YYNGEE. The CDR3 contains 14 residues. The CDR3 loop is CASSATTGLKTQYF. CDR3 nucleotide sequence: TGTGCCAGCAGCGCCACGACAGGGCTGAAGACCCAGTACTTC.

This clone was detected ten times or more. The chain recombines TRBV4-3 with TRBJ2-1; 7 nucleotides line up with TRBD2. Germline CDR1 reads LGHNA; CDR2 reads YSLEER. This CDR3 region has 13 residues. V shed 5 bases and J 8 bases; nucleotides not matched to a gene: 6. The CDR3 here is CASSGVAGHEQFF. CDR3 coding DNA: TGCGCCAGCAGCGGGGTAGCGGGCCATGAGCAGTTCTTC.

The gene calls are TRBV19 and TRBJ1-5; a possible D gene is TRBD1 (5 bases). This CDR3 contains 15 residues. V was pared by 9 bases and J by 0 bases, with 15 bases between. From germline, CDR1 is LNHDA and CDR2 SQIVND (reference sequence). CDR3 amino acids: CASTRGDYSNQPQHF. The CDR3 DNA reads TGTGCCAGCACGCGGGGGGATTATAGCAATCAGCCCCAGCATTTT.

V usage is TRBV9 and J usage is TRBJ2-5; 9 bases are shared with TRBD2. Germline-derived CDR1 and CDR2 are SGDLS and YYNGEE. This CDR3 region has 15 residues. The junction had 9 bases not matched to a gene; V was cut back by 4 bases and J by 5 bases. The CDR3 here is CASSFIAGAVETQYF. CDR3 nucleotide sequence: TGTGCCAGCAGCTTTATAGCGGGAGCGGTGGAGACCCAGTACTTC.

The rearrangement joins TRBV27 to TRBJ2-1; D possibly corresponds to TRBD2 (6 bases). Germline V gene data show CDR1 as MNHEY and CDR2 as SMNVEV (reference sequence). V was trimmed by 0 bases and J by 5 bases, leaving 20 bases between them. This CDR3 region has 18 residues. The CDR3 DNA reads TGTGCCAGCAGTTTATCGGGGATCCCGGGAGAAGGGAACAATGAGCAGTTCTTC. It yields the protein CASSLSGIPGEGNNEQFF.

This clone was seen a single time. The chain combines TRBV27 with TRBJ2-7; 9 positions match TRBD1. CDR3 length: 15 residues. Trimming took 3 bases from V and 3 from J; bases not matched to a gene: 6. Germline CDR1 MNHEY, CDR2 SMNVEV (reference sequence). In DNA, the CDR3 is TGTGCCAGCAGTTTGGTGGGACAGGGAGTCTACGAGCAGTACTTC. Encoded protein: CASSLVGQGVYEQYF.

The chain couples TRBV27 to TRBJ1-1, with D possibly TRBD1 on 6 matching bases. Trimming cost V 4 bases and J 0 bases, with 12 bases left between them. CDR3 length: 15 amino acids. CDR1 and CDR2 (germline): MNHEY, SMNVEV (reference sequence). CDR3 region: CASSWAGALNTEAFF. The CDR3 nucleotides are TGTGCCAGCAGTTGGGCAGGGGCCCTGAACACTGAAGCTTTCTTT.

The V gene is TRBV7-9, the J gene TRBJ1-1; D gene ambiguous. Germline assignment: CDR1 SEHNR and CDR2 FQNEAQ (reference sequence). CDR3 length: 12 amino acids. With 10 bases removed from V and 1 base from J, the gap between germline ends came to 10 bases. The CDR3 sequence: CATDWENTEAFF. The CDR3 coding sequence is TGTGCCACAGACTGGGAGAACACTGAAGCTTTCTTT.

V gene TRBV5-1 combines with J gene TRBJ2-7; 8 bases agree with TRBD1. This CDR3 is built from 14 residues. The V gene end was trimmed by 3 bases and the J gene end by 3 bases; junction bases not matched to a gene: 5. Germline lookup yields CDR1 SGHRS and CDR2 YFSETQ. Here the CDR3 DNA reads TGCGCCAGCAGCTACGGACAGGGAGTCTACGAGCAGTACTTC. This gives the protein CASSYGQGVYEQYF.

The gene calls are TRBV5-1 and TRBJ2-5; possible D gene TRBD1, 6 bases. The CDR3 loop spans 15 amino acids. V was trimmed by 4 bases and J by 4 bases, leaving 17 bases between them. The germline CDR1 and CDR2 sequences are SGHRS and YFSETQ. CDR3 sequence (DNA): TGCGCCAGCAGCCCGGGCTATCCCAGGGGAGAGACCCAGTACTTC. Its translation is CASSPGYPRGETQYF.

This chain uses TRBV2 with TRBJ1-4; 12 bases align to TRBD1. The CDR3 is made up of 16 amino acids. CDR1 is SNHLY and CDR2 is FYNNEI in the germline V gene. The J segment lost 7 bases and the V segment lost 6 bases, leaving 9 bases of the junction unmatched. The CDR3 protein is CASSPGQGALGEKLFF. CDR3 DNA sequence: TGTGCCAGCAGCCCGGGACAGGGGGCTCTGGGTGAAAAACTGTTTTTT.

This chain links TRBV4-1 with TRBJ2-5; D unclear. V was pared by 2 bases and J by 1 base, with 20 bases between. Germline-derived CDR1 and CDR2 are MGHRA and YSYEKL. CDR3 length: 18 residues. CDR3 sequence reads: CASSQHADVAGGQETQYF. Written as DNA, the CDR3 is TGCGCCAGCAGCCAACACGCGGACGTGGCAGGCGGCCAAGAGACCCAGTACTTC.

CDR3 coding DNA: TGTGCCAGCAGTTACGCGGGACATACTAGCACAGATACGCAGTATTTT. Amino acids: CASSYAGHTSTDTQYF. The chain carries TRBV6-5 and TRBJ2-3; D is possibly TRBD1 or TRBD2 (6 bases each). The CDR3 runs to 16 residues. Per the germline V gene, CDR1 is MNHEY and CDR2 is SVGAGI. V gave up 2 bases and J gave up 0 bases, with 12 bases separating them.

The rearrangement joins TRBV4-2 to TRBJ1-2; 7 bases match TRBD1. The CDR3 extends over 16 amino acids. Per germline, CDR1 LGHNA and CDR2 YNFKEQ. V lost 3 bases, J lost 8 bases, and 15 bases stayed unmatched. CDR3 nucleotide sequence: TGTGCCAGCAGCCATAGACAGGGAAGCCCACTGGAAGGCTACACCTTC. Amino acids: CASSHRQGSPLEGYTF.

This sequence joins TRBV19 and TRBJ1-1, with a possible D match to TRBD1 (6 bases). The V and J ends lost 7 bases and 5 bases respectively, with 23 bases between them. The length of the CDR3 is 16 residues. Germline V CDR1 and CDR2: LNHDA, SQIVND (reference sequence). The DNA for the CDR3 is TGTGCCAGTATCCAACCTAGGGGGGGCGGGTGGACTGAAGCTTTCTTT. It encodes CASIQPRGGGWTEAFF.

The genes are TRBV2 and TRBJ1-3; no firm D call. Trimming pared 6 bases from V and 4 bases from J, leaving 10 bases between. Germline assignment: CDR1 SNHLY and CDR2 FYNNEI. The CDR3 contains 13 residues. CDR3 sequence (DNA): TGTGCCAGCAGCGTCCTGGGGGGAAACACCATATATTTT. This encodes CASSVLGGNTIYF.

Only a few counts were recorded for this clone. V is TRBV20-1 and J is TRBJ1-2, with a tentative D call TRBD1 (6 bases). The germline gives CDR1 DFQATT, CDR2 SNEGSKA (reference sequence). Trimming left V 3 bases short and J 4 bases short, with 15 bases between. The CDR3 is 14 residues long. The CDR3 DNA reads TGCAGTGCTAGTATTCCAGGGGCCCCCTATGGCTACACCTTC. It translates to CSASIPGAPYGYTF.

The chain combines TRBV29-1 with TRBJ2-7; 8 nucleotides match TRBD1. The germline V gene encodes CDR1 SQVTM and CDR2 ANQGSEA. The CDR3 is 13 residues long. The J segment lost 4 bases and the V segment lost 4 bases, leaving 6 bases of the junction unmatched. CDR3 amino acids: CSVATGTGYEQYF. In DNA, the CDR3 is TGCAGCGTTGCAACCGGGACAGGATACGAGCAGTACTTC.